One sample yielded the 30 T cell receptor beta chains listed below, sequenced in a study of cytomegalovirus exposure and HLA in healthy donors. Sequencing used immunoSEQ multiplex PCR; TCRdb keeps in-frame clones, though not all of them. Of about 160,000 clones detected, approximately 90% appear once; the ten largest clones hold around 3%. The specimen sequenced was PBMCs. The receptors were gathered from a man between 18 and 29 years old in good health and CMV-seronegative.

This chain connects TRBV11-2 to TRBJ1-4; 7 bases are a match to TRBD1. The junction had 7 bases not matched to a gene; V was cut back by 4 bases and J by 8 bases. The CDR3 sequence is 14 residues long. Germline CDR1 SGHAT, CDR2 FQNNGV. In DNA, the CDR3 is TGTGCCAGCAGCTCCATACAGGGGAGGGAAAAACTGTTTTTT. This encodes CASSSIQGREKLFF.

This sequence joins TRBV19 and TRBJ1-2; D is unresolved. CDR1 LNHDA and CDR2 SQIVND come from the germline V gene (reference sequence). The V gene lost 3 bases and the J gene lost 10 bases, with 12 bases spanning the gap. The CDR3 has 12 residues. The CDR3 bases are TGTGCCAGTAGTATCCGGCAGGATATCTACACCTTC. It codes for CASSIRQDIYTF.

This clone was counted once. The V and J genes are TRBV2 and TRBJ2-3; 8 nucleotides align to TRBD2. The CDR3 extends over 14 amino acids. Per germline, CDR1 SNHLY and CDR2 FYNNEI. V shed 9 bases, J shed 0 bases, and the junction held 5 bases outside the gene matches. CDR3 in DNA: TGTGCCAGTGTGGGACTAGGGAGCACAGATACGCAGTATTTT. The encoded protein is CASVGLGSTDTQYF.

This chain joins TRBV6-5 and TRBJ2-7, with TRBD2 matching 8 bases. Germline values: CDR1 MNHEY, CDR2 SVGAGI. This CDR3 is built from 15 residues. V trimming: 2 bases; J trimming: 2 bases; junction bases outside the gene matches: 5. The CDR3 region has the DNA TGTGCCAGCAGTTACGTACCGGGACTAGCCTACGAGCAGTACTTC. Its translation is CASSYVPGLAYEQYF.

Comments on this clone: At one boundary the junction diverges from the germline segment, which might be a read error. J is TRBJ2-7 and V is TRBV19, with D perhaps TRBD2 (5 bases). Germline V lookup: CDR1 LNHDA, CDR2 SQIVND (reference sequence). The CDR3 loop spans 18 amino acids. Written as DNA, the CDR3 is TGTGCCAGTAGCCTATGGGCCGATATTGAGGGATTGTCGGGCATATTGGACTTC. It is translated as CASSLWADIEGLSGILDF.

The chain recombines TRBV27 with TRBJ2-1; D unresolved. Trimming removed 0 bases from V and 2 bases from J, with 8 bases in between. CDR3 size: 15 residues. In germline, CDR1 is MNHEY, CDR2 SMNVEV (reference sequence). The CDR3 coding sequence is TGTGCCAGCAGTTTATCAAGAGGTCCCTACAATGAGCAGTTCTTC. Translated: CASSLSRGPYNEQFF.

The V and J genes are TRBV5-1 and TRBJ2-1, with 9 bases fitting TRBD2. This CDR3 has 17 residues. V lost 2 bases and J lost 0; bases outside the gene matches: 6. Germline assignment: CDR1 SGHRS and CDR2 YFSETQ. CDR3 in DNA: TGCGCCAGCAGCTTTCGGGCGGGGGGGCCCTCCTACAATGAGCAGTTCTTC. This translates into CASSFRAGGPSYNEQFF. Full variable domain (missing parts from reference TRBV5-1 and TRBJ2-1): KAGVTQTPRYLIKTRGQQVTLSCSPISGHRSVSWYQQTPGQGLQFLFEYFSETQRNKGNFPGRFSGRQFSNSRSEMNVSTLELGDSALYLCASSFRAGGPSYNEQFFGPGTRLTVL.

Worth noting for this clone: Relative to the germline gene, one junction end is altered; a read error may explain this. CDR3 region: CASSYSSPPGQIF. Written as DNA, the CDR3 is TGTGCCAGCAGTTACTCGAGCCCTCCGGGACAAATCTTC. The chain uses TRBV6-6 and TRBJ2-7; possible D gene TRBD1, 6 bases. Germline V lookup: CDR1 MNHNY, CDR2 SVGAGI (reference sequence). The CDR3 spans 13 residues.

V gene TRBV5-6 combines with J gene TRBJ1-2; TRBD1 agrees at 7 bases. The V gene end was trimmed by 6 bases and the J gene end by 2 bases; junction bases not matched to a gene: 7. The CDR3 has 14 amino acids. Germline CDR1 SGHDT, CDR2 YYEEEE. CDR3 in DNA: TGTGCCAGCAACTCATTACAGGGGAACTATGGCTACACCTTC. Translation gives CASNSLQGNYGYTF.

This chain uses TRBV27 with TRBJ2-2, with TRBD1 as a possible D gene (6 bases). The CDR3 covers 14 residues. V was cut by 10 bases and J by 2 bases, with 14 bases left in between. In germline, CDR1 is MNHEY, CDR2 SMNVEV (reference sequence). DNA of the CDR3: TGTGCCACCCTTATCAGGGGTAACACCGGGGAGCTGTTTTTT. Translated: CATLIRGNTGELFF.

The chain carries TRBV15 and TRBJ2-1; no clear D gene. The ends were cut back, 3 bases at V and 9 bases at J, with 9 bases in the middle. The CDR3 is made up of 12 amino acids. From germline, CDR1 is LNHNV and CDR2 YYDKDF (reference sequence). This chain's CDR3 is CATSRVNSEQFF. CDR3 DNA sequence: TGTGCCACCAGCAGGGTGAATAGTGAGCAGTTCTTC.

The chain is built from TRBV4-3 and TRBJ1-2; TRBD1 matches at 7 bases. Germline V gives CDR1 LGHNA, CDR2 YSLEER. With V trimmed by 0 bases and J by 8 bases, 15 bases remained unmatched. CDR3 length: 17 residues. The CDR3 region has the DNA TGCGCCAGCAGCCAAGATTACGGTTTCAGGGGGGAGAGGGGCTACACCTTC. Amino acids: CASSQDYGFRGERGYTF.

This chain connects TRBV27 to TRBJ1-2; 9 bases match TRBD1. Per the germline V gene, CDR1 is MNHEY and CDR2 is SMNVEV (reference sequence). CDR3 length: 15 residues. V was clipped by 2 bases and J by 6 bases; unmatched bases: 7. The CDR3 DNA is TGTGCCAGCAGTTTAGCGGGACAGGGTCCCCATGGCTACACCTTC. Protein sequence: CASSLAGQGPHGYTF.

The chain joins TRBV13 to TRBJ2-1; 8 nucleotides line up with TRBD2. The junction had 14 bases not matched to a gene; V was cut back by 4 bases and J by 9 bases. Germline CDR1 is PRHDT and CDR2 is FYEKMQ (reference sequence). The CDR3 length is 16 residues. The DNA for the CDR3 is TGTGCCAGCAGCTCCATGACCGGGGGGGTGTGGAGTGAGCAGTTCTTC. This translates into CASSSMTGGVWSEQFF.

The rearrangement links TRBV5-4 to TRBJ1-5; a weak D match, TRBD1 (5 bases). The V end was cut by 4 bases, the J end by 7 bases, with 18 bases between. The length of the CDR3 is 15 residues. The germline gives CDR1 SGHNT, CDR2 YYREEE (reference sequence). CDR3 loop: CASSVGGGTEQPQHF. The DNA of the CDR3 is TGTGCCAGCAGCGTTGGGGGGGGTACGGAGCAGCCCCAGCATTTT.

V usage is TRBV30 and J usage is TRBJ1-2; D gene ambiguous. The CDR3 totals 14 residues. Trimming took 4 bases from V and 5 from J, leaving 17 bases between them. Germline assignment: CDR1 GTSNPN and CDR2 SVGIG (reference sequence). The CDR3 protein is CAWTPQAKVYGYTF. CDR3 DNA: TGTGCCTGGACCCCCCAGGCGAAAGTATATGGCTACACCTTC.

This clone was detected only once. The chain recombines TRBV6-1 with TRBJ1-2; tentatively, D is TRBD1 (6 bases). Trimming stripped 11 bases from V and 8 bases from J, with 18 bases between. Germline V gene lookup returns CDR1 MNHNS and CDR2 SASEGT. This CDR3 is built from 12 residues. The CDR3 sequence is CAVSQGLGGYTF. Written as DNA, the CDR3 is TGTGCCGTCTCACAGGGTCTAGGCGGCTACACCTTC.

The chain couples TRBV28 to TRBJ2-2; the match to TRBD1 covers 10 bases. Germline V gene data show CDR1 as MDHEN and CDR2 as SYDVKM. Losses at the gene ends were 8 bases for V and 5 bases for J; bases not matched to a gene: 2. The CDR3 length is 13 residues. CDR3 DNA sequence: TGTGCCAGCGGGACAGGGGAAACCGGGGAGCTGTTTTTT. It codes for CASGTGETGELFF. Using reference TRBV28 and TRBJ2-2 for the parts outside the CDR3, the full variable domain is DVKVTQSSRYLVKRTGEKVFLECVQDMDHENMFWYRQDPGLGLRLIYFSYDVKMKEKGDIPEGYSVSREKKERFSLILESASTNQTSMYLCASGTGETGELFFGEGSRLTVL.

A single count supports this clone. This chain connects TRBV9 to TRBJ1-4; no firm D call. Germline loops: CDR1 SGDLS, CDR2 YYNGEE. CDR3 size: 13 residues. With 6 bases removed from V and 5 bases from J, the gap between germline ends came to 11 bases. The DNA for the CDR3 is TGTGCCAGCACTCCGGGCGGGAATGAAAAACTGTTTTTT. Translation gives CASTPGGNEKLFF.

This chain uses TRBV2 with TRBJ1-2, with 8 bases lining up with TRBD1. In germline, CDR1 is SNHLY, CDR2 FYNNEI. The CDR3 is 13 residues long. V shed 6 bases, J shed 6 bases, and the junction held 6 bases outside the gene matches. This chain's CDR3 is CASSTQGEDGYTF. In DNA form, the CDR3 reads TGTGCCAGCAGCACACAGGGGGAGGATGGCTACACCTTC.

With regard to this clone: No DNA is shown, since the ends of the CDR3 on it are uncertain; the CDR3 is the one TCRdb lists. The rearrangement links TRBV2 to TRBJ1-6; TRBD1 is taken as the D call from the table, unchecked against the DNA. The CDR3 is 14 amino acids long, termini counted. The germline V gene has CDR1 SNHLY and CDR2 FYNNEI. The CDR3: CASILGAADSPLHF.

The CDR3 sequence is CASSLVTSGSFRNEQFF. The CDR3 DNA is TGTGCCAGCAGCTTGGTGACTAGCGGGAGTTTTAGAAATGAGCAGTTCTTC. The chain couples TRBV5-8 to TRBJ2-1; 12 nucleotides match TRBD2. Germline loops: CDR1 SGHTS, CDR2 YDEGEE. The CDR3 extends over 17 amino acids. V was clipped by 0 bases and J by 7 bases; unmatched bases: 8.

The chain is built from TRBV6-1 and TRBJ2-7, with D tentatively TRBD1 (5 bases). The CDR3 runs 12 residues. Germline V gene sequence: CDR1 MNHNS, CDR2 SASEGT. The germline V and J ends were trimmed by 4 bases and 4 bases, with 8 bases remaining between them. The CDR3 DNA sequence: TGTGCCAGCAGTGCTAGGGGTTACGAGCAGTACTTC. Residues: CASSARGYEQYF.

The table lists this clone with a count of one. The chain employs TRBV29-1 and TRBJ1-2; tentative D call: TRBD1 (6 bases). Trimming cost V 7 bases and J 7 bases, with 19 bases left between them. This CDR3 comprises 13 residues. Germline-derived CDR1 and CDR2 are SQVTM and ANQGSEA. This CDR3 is CSATLTGSPGYTF. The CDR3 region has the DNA TGCAGCGCCACCCTAACAGGGTCACCTGGCTACACCTTC.

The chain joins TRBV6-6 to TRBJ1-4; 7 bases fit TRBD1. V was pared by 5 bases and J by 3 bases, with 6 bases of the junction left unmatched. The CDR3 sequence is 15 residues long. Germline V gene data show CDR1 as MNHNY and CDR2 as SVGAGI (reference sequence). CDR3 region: CASSPQGTANEKLFF. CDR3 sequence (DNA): TGTGCCAGCAGTCCACAGGGGACGGCTAATGAAAAACTGTTTTTT.

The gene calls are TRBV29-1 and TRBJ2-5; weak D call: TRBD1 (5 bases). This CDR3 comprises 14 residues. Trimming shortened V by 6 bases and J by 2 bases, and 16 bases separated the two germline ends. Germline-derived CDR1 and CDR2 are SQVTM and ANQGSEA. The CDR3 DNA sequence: TGCAGCGTGCAACAGGTGTTGCTACAAGAGACCCAGTACTTC. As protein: CSVQQVLLQETQYF.

The CDR3 DNA reads as TGTGCCAGCAGCTTAGGGCCAGGGGGCAGGGAGACCCAGTACTTC. Protein: CASSLGPGGRETQYF. The chain joins TRBV7-2 to TRBJ2-5; 8 bases align to TRBD1. CDR1 is SGHTA and CDR2 is FQGNSA in the germline V gene. The V and J ends lost 1 base and 5 bases, in that order; junction bases with no gene match: 6. This CDR3 has 15 residues.

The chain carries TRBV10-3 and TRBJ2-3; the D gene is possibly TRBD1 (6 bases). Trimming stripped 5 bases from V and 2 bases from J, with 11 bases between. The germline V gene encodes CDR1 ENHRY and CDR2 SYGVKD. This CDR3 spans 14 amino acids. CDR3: CAISPGVYTDTQYF. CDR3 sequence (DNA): TGTGCCATCAGTCCAGGGGTGTACACAGATACGCAGTATTTT.

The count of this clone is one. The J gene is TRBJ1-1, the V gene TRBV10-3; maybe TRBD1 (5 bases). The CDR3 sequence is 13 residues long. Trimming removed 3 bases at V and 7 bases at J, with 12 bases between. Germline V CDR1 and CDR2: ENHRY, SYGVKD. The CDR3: CAISEKGASEAFF. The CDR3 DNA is TGTGCCATCAGTGAAAAAGGGGCCAGTGAAGCTTTCTTT.

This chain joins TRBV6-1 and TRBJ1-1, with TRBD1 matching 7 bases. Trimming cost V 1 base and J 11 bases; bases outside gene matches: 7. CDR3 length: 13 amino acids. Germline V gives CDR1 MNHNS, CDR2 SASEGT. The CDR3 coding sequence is TGTGCCAGCAGTGAAGGGATTTCCAGGGGGGCTTTCTTT. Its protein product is CASSEGISRGAFF.